Each of the 31 T cell receptor beta chains below was sequenced from the same sample in a study of cytomegalovirus exposure and HLA in healthy donors. The PCR contained 60 Vbeta and 13 Jbeta primers. Generated by immunoSEQ multiplex PCR, the TCRdb table keeps only in-frame clones and is missing some. The table has tens of thousands of clones, roughly 80% seen once; the top ten hold roughly 7.1%. The specimen sequenced was PBMCs. Source of these receptors: a middle-aged woman in good health and CMV-seronegative.

The chain recombines TRBV19 with TRBJ2-5, with 7 nucleotides matching TRBD2. This CDR3 is built from 14 residues. Trimming cost V 4 bases and J 5 bases; bases outside gene matches: 7. CDR1 is LNHDA, CDR2 SQIVND, per germline (reference sequence). As DNA, the CDR3 is TGTGCCAGTAGTAACTGGACTAGTCGGGAGACCCAGTACTTC. It yields the protein CASSNWTSRETQYF. Based on the CDR3 plus reference TRBV19 and TRBJ2-5, the full variable domain is DGGITQSPKYLFRKEGQNVTLSCEQNLNHDAMYWYRQDPGQGLRLIYYSQIVNDFQKGDIAEGYSVSREKKESFPLTVTSAQKNPTAFYLCASSNWTSRETQYFGPGTRLLVL.

This rearrangement joins TRBV5-1 to TRBJ1-1; 8 bases map to TRBD1. V trimming: 7 bases; J trimming: 4 bases; junction bases outside the gene matches: 9. Looked up from germline, CDR1 is SGHRS and CDR2 is YFSETQ. The CDR3 contains 14 residues. Here the CDR3 reads CASRSTGETTEAFF. The CDR3 coding sequence is TGCGCCAGCCGATCGACAGGGGAAACCACTGAAGCTTTCTTT.

The chain has TRBV7-2 and TRBJ1-1; a possible D gene is TRBD1 (5 bases). The germline gives CDR1 SGHTA, CDR2 FQGNSA. Trimming took 2 bases from V and 5 from J, leaving 12 bases between them. This CDR3 has 14 residues. The CDR3 spells CASSLKEGKTEAFF. CDR3 nucleotides: TGTGCCAGCAGCTTAAAGGAGGGGAAGACTGAAGCTTTCTTT.

This clone has only one observation. V and J are TRBV5-1 and TRBJ1-1, with 8 bases identical to TRBD1. The CDR3 runs to 16 residues. After removal of 3 bases from V and 1 base from J, the junction contained 8 bases not matched to a gene. Germline V lookup: CDR1 SGHRS, CDR2 YFSETQ. In DNA, the CDR3 is TGCGCCAGCAGCTACGCCATGACAGGGGCGAACACTGAAGCTTTCTTT. The encoded protein is CASSYAMTGANTEAFF.

This clone appeared a single time. This sequence joins TRBV4-1 and TRBJ2-7; 10 bases are shared with TRBD2. V gave up 0 bases and J gave up 0 bases; unmatched junction bases: 8. The CDR3 consists of 18 residues. Germline V gene sequence: CDR1 MGHRA, CDR2 YSYEKL. DNA of the CDR3: TGCGCCAGCAGCCAAGATCCCGCTAGCGGGGGTTCCTCCTACGAGCAGTACTTC. This gives the protein CASSQDPASGGSSYEQYF.

The chain has TRBV7-9 and TRBJ1-1, with 9 bases aligning to TRBD1. Germline assignment: CDR1 SEHNR and CDR2 FQNEAQ (reference sequence). CDR3 length: 16 amino acids. J gave up 3 bases and V 6 bases, and 11 bases lay outside the gene matches. As DNA, the CDR3 is TGTGCCAGCAGTTACCTTCGGACAGGGGTATACACTGAAGCTTTCTTT. This translates into CASSYLRTGVYTEAFF.

This clone has only one observation. The V call is TRBV7-3, the J call TRBJ2-7; 8 nucleotides line up with TRBD2. With 4 bases clipped from V and 5 bases from J, the junction kept 10 bases outside the gene matches. The CDR3 runs 15 residues. Germline-derived CDR1 and CDR2 are SGHTA and FQGTGA. CDR3 nucleotide sequence: TGTGCCAGCAGCTCCCAAGCGGGAGTAATCAACGAGCAGTACTTC. Its protein is CASSSQAGVINEQYF.

This clone has just one count. A read error may account for a junction end that differs from germline. The sample contains more than one DNA sequence encoding this CDR3. The V and J genes are TRBV6-1 and TRBJ2-7; 7 positions agree with TRBD2. The germline V gene has CDR1 MNHNS and CDR2 SASEGT. The CDR3 length is 14 residues. DNA of the CDR3: TGTGCCAGCACTCTAGCGGTAAGCTCCTATGAGCAGTACTTC. It specifies CASTLAVSSYEQYF.

This chain connects TRBV6-1 to TRBJ1-4; the D is unclear. The germline CDR1 and CDR2 sequences are MNHNS and SASEGT. The length of the CDR3 is 15 residues. V was cut by 4 bases and J by 7 bases, with 16 bases left in between. The CDR3 coding sequence is TGTGCCAGCAGTGTGTCGCGATATCCTGGTGAAAAACTGTTTTTT. Encoded protein: CASSVSRYPGEKLFF.

The chain is built from TRBV7-2 and TRBJ1-5; a possible D gene is TRBD1 (6 bases). Trimming pared 5 bases from V and 0 bases from J, leaving 17 bases between. CDR3 length: 17 amino acids. The germline V gene has CDR1 SGHTA and CDR2 FQGNSA. CDR3 DNA: TGTGCCAGCAGCCCCGGACAGAGCAGGAATAGCAATCAGCCCCAGCATTTT. This encodes CASSPGQSRNSNQPQHF.

The chain joins TRBV7-3 to TRBJ1-5, with 7 bases matching TRBD1. V was pared by 4 bases and J by 1 base, with 4 bases of the junction left unmatched. The CDR3 runs 15 residues. CDR1 and CDR2 (germline): SGHTA, FQGTGA. The CDR3 nucleotides are TGTGCCAGCAGCTCGACAGGGATGAGCAATCAGCCCCAGCATTTT. Its translation: CASSSTGMSNQPQHF.

The V gene is TRBV7-9, the J gene TRBJ2-1; 9 bases map to TRBD2. The junction had 16 bases not matched to a gene; V was cut back by 5 bases and J by 2 bases. The CDR3 loop spans 19 amino acids. Per germline, CDR1 SEHNR and CDR2 FQNEAQ (reference sequence). CDR3 sequence reads: CASSHPVLLAGLTYNEQFF. The DNA of the CDR3 is TGTGCCAGCAGCCATCCGGTCCTGCTAGCGGGGCTCACCTACAATGAGCAGTTCTTC.

The chain is built from TRBV27 and TRBJ1-2, with D possibly matching TRBD1 (6 bases). Germline lookup yields CDR1 MNHEY and CDR2 SMNVEV (reference sequence). Trimming took 6 bases from V and 7 from J, leaving 15 bases between them. The CDR3 extends over 13 amino acids. As DNA, the CDR3 is TGTGCCAGCAGCCCTCGACAGGAGACTGGCTACACCTTC. Encoded protein: CASSPRQETGYTF.

CDR3 sequence reads: CASSPPPGGYNTGELFF. The CDR3 DNA sequence: TGCGCCAGCAGTCCCCCTCCCGGGGGGTACAACACCGGGGAGCTGTTTTTT. V usage is TRBV23-1 and J usage is TRBJ2-2; 7 bases align to TRBD2. TRBV23-1 is an ORF for which the function is uncertain. The CDR3 sequence is 17 residues long. V gave up 4 bases and J gave up 2 bases; unmatched junction bases: 10.

There are a few counts of this clone. The chain uses TRBV14 and TRBJ2-2, with 8 bases fitting TRBD2. The CDR3 is 17 amino acids. The germline V gene encodes CDR1 SGHDN and CDR2 FVKESK. Losses at the gene ends were 4 bases for V and 7 bases for J; bases not matched to a gene: 14. The CDR3 protein is CASSPLLAGGMVGELFF. The CDR3 coding sequence is TGTGCCAGCAGCCCACTTTTGGCGGGAGGCATGGTCGGGGAGCTGTTTTTT.

V gene TRBV5-4 combines with J gene TRBJ1-1, with TRBD1 matching over 8 bases. The CDR3 is made up of 15 amino acids. V gave up 3 bases and J gave up 1 base; unmatched junction bases: 5. Germline CDR1 SGHNT, CDR2 YYREEE (reference sequence). This CDR3 is CASSSKDRGNTEAFF. The CDR3 bases are TGTGCCAGCAGCTCGAAAGACAGGGGGAACACTGAAGCTTTCTTT.

This clone was seen more than once but under ten times. The chain employs TRBV6-5 and TRBJ2-2; D is possibly TRBD1 (5 bases). The germline CDR1 and CDR2 sequences are MNHEY and SVGAGI. This CDR3 has 14 residues. V lost 6 bases, J lost 2 bases, and 10 bases lay in between. CDR3 sequence: CASRTDRNTGELFF. CDR3 bases: TGTGCCAGCAGGACCGACAGAAACACCGGGGAGCTGTTTTTT.

The V gene is TRBV5-1, the J gene TRBJ1-4, with 7 nucleotides matching TRBD1. V lost 2 bases, J lost 4 bases, and 2 bases stayed unmatched. The CDR3 totals 14 residues. CDR1 and CDR2 (germline): SGHRS, YFSETQ. The CDR3 nucleotides are TGCGCCAGCAGCTTCGGGACAGATAATGAAAAACTGTTTTTT. Residues: CASSFGTDNEKLFF.

This chain uses TRBV14 with TRBJ1-3, with D maybe TRBD1 (5 bases). The CDR3 has 14 amino acids. V shed 1 base and J shed 8 bases, with 12 bases lying between them. CDR1 is SGHDN and CDR2 is FVKESK in the germline V gene. CDR3 sequence: CASSQGGIRDTIYF. The CDR3, as DNA: TGTGCCAGCAGCCAAGGGGGAATCAGGGACACCATATATTTT.

V gene TRBV23-1 combines with J gene TRBJ2-3, with D uncertain. TRBV23-1 is annotated as an ORF whose role is uncertain. Trimming removed 1 base at V and 2 bases at J, with 25 bases between. This CDR3 is built from 20 residues. The CDR3 spells CASSQFARCVFRPLTDTQYF. The DNA for the CDR3 is TGCGCCAGCAGTCAATTCGCTCGGTGTGTTTTCCGCCCTCTCACAGATACGCAGTATTTT.

This clone has just one count. The J gene is TRBJ1-6, the V gene TRBV7-3, with TRBD1 matching over 10 bases. Germline-derived CDR1 and CDR2 are SGHTA and FQGTGA. This CDR3 region has 15 residues. V trimming: 5 bases; J trimming: 7 bases; junction bases outside the gene matches: 5. The CDR3 DNA follows: TGTGCCAGCAGCGTAATGGGACAGGGGAATTCACCCCTCCACTTT. It encodes CASSVMGQGNSPLHF.

The CDR3 loop is CASSPPGGGGMNTEAFF. The DNA for the CDR3 is TGTGCCAGCAGCCCTCCGGGGGGAGGTGGGATGAACACTGAAGCTTTCTTT. This chain uses TRBV2 with TRBJ1-1; perhaps TRBD1 as D (5 bases). CDR3 length equals 17 residues. The germline V gene encodes CDR1 SNHLY and CDR2 FYNNEI. V shed 6 bases and J shed 0 bases, with 20 bases lying between them.

The chain recombines TRBV10-3 with TRBJ2-5; 8 bases line up with TRBD2. The CDR3 consists of 17 residues. Germline CDR1 and CDR2: ENHRY and SYGVKD. J was trimmed by 2 bases and V by 1 base; bases with no gene match: 9. CDR3 nucleotide sequence: TGTGCCATCAGTGAGTGGGGACTAGAGGGGGTTCAAGAGACCCAGTACTTC. Protein sequence: CAISEWGLEGVQETQYF.

This clone came up a few times. The chain combines TRBV18 with TRBJ2-7; D remains unclear. V lost 2 bases to trimming and J lost 2 bases, with 10 bases between them. This CDR3 has 14 residues. Germline V gene lookup returns CDR1 KGHSH and CDR2 LQKENI. The CDR3 sequence is CASSPNLDTYEQYF. For the CDR3, the DNA is TGTGCCAGCTCACCAAACTTAGATACCTACGAGCAGTACTTC. Supplemented by reference TRBV18 and TRBJ2-7, the full variable domain reads NAGVMQNPRHLVRRRGQEARLRCSPMKGHSHVYWYRQLPEEGLKFMVYLQKENIIDESGMPKERFSAEFPKEGPSILRIQQVVRGDSAAYFCASSPNLDTYEQYFGPGTRLTVT.

J is TRBJ2-7 and V is TRBV19; possible D gene TRBD2, 6 bases. V dropped 3 bases and J dropped 4 bases, with 10 bases sitting between them. Germline V gene lookup returns CDR1 LNHDA and CDR2 SQIVND (reference sequence). The CDR3 length is 13 residues. The DNA for the CDR3 is TGTGCCAGTAGTATCGAGGAGGGTTACGAGCAGTACTTC. Translating gives CASSIEEGYEQYF.

This clone showed up just once. The chain recombines TRBV4-1 with TRBJ2-5, with unresolved D. The J call may be in error: the DNA end matches TRBJ2-7 better. Germline CDR1 reads MGHRA; CDR2 reads YSYEKL. The CDR3 length is 14 residues. The CDR3 DNA follows: TGCGCCAGCAGCCAATACGTAGACACGACCGAGCAGTACTTC. Protein: CASSQYVDTTEQYF.

The gene calls are TRBV5-6 and TRBJ1-2; D remains ambiguous. V lost 0 bases, J lost 1 base, and 7 bases lay in between. The CDR3 loop spans 14 amino acids. Germline-derived CDR1 and CDR2 are SGHDT and YYEEEE. CDR3 coding DNA: TGTGCCAGCAGCTTGGACGCGCTTAACTATGGCTACACCTTC. Its protein is CASSLDALNYGYTF. Full variable domain (outside the CDR3, taken from reference TRBV5-6 and TRBJ1-2): DAGVTQSPTHLIKTRGQQVTLRCSPKSGHDTVSWYQQALGQGPQFIFQYYEEEERQRGNFPDRFSGHQFPNYSSELNVNALLLGDSALYLCASSLDALNYGYTFGSGTRLTVV.

This clone was observed a single time. The rearrangement joins TRBV19 to TRBJ1-5, with TRBD1 matching over 11 bases. CDR1 LNHDA and CDR2 SQIVND come from the germline V gene (reference sequence). The CDR3 covers 13 residues. V shed 3 bases and J 11 bases; nucleotides not matched to a gene: 3. The CDR3 DNA follows: TGTGCCAGTAGTATGGGACAGGGGGTGGCCCAGCATTTT. It translates to CASSMGQGVAQHF.

This chain connects TRBV4-3 to TRBJ2-1, with D uncertain. From germline, CDR1 is LGHNA and CDR2 YSLEER. The CDR3 sequence is 16 residues long. Trimming stripped 0 bases from V and 4 bases from J, with 13 bases between. CDR3 nucleotide sequence: TGCGCCAGCAGCCAAGATCTAATAGCACCGTACAATGAGCAGTTCTTC. This translates into CASSQDLIAPYNEQFF.

CDR3 protein: CAWGTGEETQYF. The CDR3 DNA reads TGTGCCTGGGGAACAGGGGAAGAGACCCAGTACTTC. The chain recombines TRBV30 with TRBJ2-5, with TRBD1 identical over 7 bases. CDR3 length: 12 amino acids. Germline V lookup: CDR1 GTSNPN, CDR2 SVGIG (reference sequence). The J segment lost 3 bases and the V segment lost 5 bases, leaving 3 bases of the junction unmatched.

The chain carries TRBV2 and TRBJ1-4, with 7 bases that match TRBD1. After removal of 6 bases from V and 7 bases from J, the junction contained 11 bases not matched to a gene. CDR1 and CDR2 from the germline V gene are SNHLY and FYNNEI. The length of the CDR3 is 15 residues. CDR3 bases: TGTGCCAGCAGCGTTACAGGGGTCGACGCTGAAAAACTGTTTTTT. It is translated as CASSVTGVDAEKLFF.